This T cell receptor (beta chain) was captured in a study of blood T cell repertoires in COVID-19. Study background: The origin of the acute and convalescent COVID-19 samples was the United States, Italy and Spain. Sample material is recorded as cDNA or gDNA derived from T cells, B-cell-depleted T cells, or PBMCs.

Per germline, CDR1 SGHAT and CDR2 FQNNGV. After removal of 5 bases from V and 0 bases from J, the junction contained 11 bases not matched to a gene. This CDR3 region has 19 residues. Under the authors' procedure: Amplified reference gene primers provided the basis for estimating nucleated cell counts. Data came from immunoSEQ multiplex PCR; TCRdb stores just in-frame clones and leaves some out. Clone size and the V and J calls come from that table; the DNA yielded D and trimming. The sample lists tens of thousands of clones, roughly 87% occurring once. V usage is TRBV11-2 and J usage is TRBJ1-4, with 11 bases matching TRBD1. This TCR came from a man between 45 and 60 years old with active COVID-19. Sequenced sample: peripheral blood. In DNA, the CDR3 is TGTGCCAGCAGCAATTGGCCCCCGGGACAGGGGGCAACTAATGAAAAACTGTTTTTT. This codes for CASSNWPPGQGATNEKLFF.